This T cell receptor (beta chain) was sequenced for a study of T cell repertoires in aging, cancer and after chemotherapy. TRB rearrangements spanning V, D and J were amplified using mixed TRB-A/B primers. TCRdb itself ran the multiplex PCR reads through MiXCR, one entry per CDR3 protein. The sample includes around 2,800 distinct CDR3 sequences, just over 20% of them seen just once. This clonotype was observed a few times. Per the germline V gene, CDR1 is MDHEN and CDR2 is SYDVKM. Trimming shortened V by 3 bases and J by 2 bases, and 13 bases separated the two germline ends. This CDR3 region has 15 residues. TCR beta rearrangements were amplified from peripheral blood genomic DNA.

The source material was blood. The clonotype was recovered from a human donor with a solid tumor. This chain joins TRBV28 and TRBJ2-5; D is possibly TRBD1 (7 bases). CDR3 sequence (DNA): TGTGCCAGCAGTTTGCGCAGGGGGGTACAAGAGACCCAGTACTTC. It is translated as CASSLRRGVQETQYF.